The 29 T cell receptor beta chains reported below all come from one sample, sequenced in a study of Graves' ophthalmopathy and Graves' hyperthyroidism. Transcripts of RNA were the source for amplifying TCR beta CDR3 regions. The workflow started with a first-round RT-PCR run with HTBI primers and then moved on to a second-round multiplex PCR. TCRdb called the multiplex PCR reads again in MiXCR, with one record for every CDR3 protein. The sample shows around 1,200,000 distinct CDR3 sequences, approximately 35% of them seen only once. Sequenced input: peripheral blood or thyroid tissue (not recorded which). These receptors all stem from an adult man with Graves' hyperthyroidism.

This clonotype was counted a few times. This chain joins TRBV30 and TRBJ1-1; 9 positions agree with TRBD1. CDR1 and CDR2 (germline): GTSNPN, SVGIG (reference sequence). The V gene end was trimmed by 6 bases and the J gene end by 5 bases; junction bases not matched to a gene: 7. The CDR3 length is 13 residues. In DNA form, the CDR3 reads TGTGCCTGCCCGGGACAGGGCCAGACTGAAGCTTTCTTT. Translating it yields CACPGQGQTEAFF.

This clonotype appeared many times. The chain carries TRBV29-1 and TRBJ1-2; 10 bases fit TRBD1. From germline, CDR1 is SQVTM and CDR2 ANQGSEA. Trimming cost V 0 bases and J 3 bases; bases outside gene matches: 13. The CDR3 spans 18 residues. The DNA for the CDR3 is TGCAGCGTTGAAGATGTGGGGACAGGGGCATCGGAATACTATGGCTACACCTTC. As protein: CSVEDVGTGASEYYGYTF. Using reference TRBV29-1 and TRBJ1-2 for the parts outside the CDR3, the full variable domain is SAVISQKPSRDICQRGTSLTIQCQVDSQVTMMFWYRQQPGQSLTLIATANQGSEATYESGFVIDKFPISRPNLTFSTLTVSNMSPEDSSIYLCSVEDVGTGASEYYGYTFGSGTRLTVV.

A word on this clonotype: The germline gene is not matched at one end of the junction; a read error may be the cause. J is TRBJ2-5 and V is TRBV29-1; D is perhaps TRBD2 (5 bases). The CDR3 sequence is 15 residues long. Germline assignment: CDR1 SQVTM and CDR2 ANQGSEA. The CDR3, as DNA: TGCAGCGTAACGAAGGCGGGCCAATTTAGAGAGGCCCAGTACTTC. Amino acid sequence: CSVTKAGQFREAQYF.

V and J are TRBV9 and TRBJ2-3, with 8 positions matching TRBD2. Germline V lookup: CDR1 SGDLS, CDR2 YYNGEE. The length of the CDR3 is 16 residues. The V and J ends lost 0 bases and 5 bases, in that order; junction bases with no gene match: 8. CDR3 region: CASSVGTGGPVDTQYF. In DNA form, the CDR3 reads TGTGCCAGCAGCGTAGGGACGGGAGGGCCGGTAGATACGCAGTATTTT. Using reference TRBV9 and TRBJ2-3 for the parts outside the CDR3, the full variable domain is DSGVTQTPKHLITATGQRVTLRCSPRSGDLSVYWYQQSLDQGLQFLIQYYNGEERAKGNILERFSAQQFPDLHSELNLSSLELGDSALYFCASSVGTGGPVDTQYFGPGTRLTVL.

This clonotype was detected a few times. The CDR3 sequence: CASSPYLGGQETQYF. The CDR3, as DNA: TGTGCCAGCAGCCCTTACCTTGGGGGTCAAGAGACCCAGTACTTC. This chain uses TRBV7-2 with TRBJ2-5; D may match TRBD1 or TRBD2 (5 bases each). Germline CDR1 and CDR2: SGHTA and FQGNSA. V was pared by 5 bases and J by 2 bases, with 15 bases between. This CDR3 contains 15 residues.

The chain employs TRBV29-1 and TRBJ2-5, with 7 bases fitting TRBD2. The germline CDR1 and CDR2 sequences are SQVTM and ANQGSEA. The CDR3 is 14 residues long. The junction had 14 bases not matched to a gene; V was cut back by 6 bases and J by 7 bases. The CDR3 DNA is TGCAGCGTCGCGATAGTCAGCGGGGAGGGGACCCAGTACTTC. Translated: CSVAIVSGEGTQYF.

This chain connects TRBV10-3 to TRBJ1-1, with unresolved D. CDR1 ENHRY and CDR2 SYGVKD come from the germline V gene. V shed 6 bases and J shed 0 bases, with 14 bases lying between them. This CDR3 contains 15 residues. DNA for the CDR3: TGTGCCATCAGCCCCATGACTTTATTGAACACTGAAGCTTTCTTT. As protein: CAISPMTLLNTEAFF.

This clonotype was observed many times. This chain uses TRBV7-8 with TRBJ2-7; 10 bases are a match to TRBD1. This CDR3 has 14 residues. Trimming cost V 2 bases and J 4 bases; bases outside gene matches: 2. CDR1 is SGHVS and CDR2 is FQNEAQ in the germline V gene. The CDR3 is CASSLRTGGYEQYF. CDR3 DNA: TGTGCCAGCAGCTTACGGACAGGGGGTTACGAGCAGTACTTC.

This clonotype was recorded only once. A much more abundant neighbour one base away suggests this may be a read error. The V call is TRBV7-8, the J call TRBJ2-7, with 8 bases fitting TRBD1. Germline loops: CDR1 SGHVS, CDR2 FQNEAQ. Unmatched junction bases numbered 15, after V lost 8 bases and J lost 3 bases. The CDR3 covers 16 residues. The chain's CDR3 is CASGHPTPGQDYEQYF. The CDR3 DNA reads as TGTGCCAGCGGCCACCCGACTCCGGGACAGGACTACGAGCAGTACTTC.

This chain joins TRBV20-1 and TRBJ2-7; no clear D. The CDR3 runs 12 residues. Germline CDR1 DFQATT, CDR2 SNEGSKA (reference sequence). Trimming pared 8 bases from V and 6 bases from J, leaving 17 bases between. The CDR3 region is CSHILDSSEQYF. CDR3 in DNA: TGCAGTCATATTCTTGACTCATCCGAGCAGTACTTC.

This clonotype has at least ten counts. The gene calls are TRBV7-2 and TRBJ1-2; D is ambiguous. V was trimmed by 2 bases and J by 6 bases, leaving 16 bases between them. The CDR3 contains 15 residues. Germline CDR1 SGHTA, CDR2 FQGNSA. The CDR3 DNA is TGTGCCAGCAGCTTACAGACGGGAGGAGTGAATGGCTACACCTTC. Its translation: CASSLQTGGVNGYTF.

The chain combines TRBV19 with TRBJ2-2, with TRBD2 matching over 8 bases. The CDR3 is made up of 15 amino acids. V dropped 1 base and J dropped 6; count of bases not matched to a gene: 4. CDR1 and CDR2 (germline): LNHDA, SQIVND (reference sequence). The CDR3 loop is CASSIAGGPAGELFF. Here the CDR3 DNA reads TGTGCCAGTAGTATAGCGGGAGGGCCCGCCGGGGAGCTGTTTTTT.

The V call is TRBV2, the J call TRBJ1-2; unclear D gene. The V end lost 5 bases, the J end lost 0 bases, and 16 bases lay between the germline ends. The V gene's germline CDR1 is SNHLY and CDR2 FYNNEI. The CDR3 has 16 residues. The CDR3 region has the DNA TGTGCCAGCAGTCCGACGGCGGGATGGACTAACTATGGCTACACCTTC. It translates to CASSPTAGWTNYGYTF.

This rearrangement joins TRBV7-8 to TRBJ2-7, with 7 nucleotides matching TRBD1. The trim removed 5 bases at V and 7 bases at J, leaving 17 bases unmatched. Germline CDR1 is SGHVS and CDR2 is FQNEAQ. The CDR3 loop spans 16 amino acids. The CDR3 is CASSRHPGQQRWEQYF. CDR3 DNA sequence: TGTGCCAGCAGCCGACACCCGGGACAGCAGAGGTGGGAGCAGTACTTC.

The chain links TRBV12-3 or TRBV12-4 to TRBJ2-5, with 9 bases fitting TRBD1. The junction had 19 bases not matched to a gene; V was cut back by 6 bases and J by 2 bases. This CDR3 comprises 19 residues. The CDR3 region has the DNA TGTGCCAGCAGACACAGAACCGCCCCGACAGGGGGGGGGCAAGAGACCCAGTACTTC. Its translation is CASRHRTAPTGGGQETQYF.

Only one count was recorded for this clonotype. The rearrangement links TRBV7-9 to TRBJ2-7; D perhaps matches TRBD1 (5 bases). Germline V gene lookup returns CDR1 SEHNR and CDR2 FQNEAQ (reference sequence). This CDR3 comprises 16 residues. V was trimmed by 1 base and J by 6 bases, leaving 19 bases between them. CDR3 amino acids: CASSLEVPPGLGEQYF. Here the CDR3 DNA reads TGTGCCAGCAGCTTAGAAGTACCGCCAGGGTTAGGCGAGCAGTACTTC. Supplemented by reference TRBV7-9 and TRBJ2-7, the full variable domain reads DTGVSQNPRHKITKRGQNVTFRCDPISEHNRLYWYRQTLGQGPEFLTYFQNEAQLEKSRLLSDRFSAERPKGSFSTLEIQRTEQGDSAMYLCASSLEVPPGLGEQYFGPGTRLTVT.

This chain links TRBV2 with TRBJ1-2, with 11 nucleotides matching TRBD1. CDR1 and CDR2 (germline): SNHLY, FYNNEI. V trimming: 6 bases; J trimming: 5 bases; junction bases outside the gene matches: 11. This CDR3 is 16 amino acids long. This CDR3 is CASRKPRDRGAYGYTF. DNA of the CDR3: TGTGCCAGCAGGAAACCCCGGGACAGGGGGGCTTATGGCTACACCTTC.

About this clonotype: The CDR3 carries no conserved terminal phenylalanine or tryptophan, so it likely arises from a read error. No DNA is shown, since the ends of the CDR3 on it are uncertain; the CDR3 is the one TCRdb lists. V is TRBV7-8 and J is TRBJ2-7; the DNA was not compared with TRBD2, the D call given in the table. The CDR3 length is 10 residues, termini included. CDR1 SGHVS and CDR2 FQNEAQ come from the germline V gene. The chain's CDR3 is CASSQGGGEI.

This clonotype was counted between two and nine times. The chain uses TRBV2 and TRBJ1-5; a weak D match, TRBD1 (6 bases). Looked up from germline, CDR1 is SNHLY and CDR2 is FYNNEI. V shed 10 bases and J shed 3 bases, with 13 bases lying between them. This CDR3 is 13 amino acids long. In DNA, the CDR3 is TGTGCCATCAGAGGGACAACCAATCAGCCCCAGCATTTT. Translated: CAIRGTTNQPQHF.

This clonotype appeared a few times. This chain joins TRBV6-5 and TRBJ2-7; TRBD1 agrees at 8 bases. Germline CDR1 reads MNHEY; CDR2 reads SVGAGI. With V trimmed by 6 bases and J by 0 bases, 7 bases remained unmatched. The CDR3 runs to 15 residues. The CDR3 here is CASSQFGTGSYEQYF. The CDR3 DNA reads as TGTGCCAGCAGCCAATTTGGGACAGGCTCCTACGAGCAGTACTTC.

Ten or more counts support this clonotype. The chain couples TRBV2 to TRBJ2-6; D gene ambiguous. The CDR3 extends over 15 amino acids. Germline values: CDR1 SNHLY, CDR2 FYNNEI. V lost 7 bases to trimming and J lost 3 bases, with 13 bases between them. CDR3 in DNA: TGTGCCAGCAACCCCGGCAGAGATGGGGCCAACGTCCTGACTTTC. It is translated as CASNPGRDGANVLTF.

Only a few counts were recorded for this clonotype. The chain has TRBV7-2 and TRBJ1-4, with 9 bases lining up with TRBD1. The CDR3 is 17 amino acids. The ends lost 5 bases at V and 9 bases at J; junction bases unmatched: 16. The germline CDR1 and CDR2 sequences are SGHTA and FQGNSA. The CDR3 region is CASSPGGVGQGTKKLFF. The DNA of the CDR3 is TGTGCCAGCAGCCCAGGGGGGGTGGGACAGGGCACCAAAAAACTGTTTTTT.

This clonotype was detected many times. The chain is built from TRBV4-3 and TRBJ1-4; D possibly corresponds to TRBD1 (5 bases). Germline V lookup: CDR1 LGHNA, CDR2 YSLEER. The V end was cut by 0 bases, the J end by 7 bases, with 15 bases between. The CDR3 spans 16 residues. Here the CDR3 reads CASSQEVSGFGEKLFF. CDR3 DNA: TGCGCCAGCAGCCAAGAAGTATCAGGGTTTGGTGAAAAACTGTTTTTT.

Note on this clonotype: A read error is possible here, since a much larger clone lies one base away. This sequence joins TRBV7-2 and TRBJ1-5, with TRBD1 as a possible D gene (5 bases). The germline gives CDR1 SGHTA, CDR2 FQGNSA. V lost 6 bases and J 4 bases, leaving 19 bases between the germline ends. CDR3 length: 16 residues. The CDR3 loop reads CASSRAVDSRNQPQHF. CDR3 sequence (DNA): TGTGCCAGCAGTCGAGCAGTCGACAGCCGGAATCAGCCCCAGCATTTT.

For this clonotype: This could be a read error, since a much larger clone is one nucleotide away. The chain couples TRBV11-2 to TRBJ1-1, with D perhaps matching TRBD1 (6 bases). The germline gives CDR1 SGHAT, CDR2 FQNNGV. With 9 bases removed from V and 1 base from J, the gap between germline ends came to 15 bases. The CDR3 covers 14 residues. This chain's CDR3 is CASGTSTGNTEAFF. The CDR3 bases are TGTGCCAGTGGTACTTCGACAGGGAACACTGAAGCTTTCTTT.

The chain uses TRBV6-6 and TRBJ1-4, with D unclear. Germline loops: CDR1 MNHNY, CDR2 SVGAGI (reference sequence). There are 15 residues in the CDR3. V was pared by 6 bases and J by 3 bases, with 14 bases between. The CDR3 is CASRSASGANEKLFF. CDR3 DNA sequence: TGTGCCAGCAGGAGCGCCTCCGGTGCTAATGAAAAACTGTTTTTT.

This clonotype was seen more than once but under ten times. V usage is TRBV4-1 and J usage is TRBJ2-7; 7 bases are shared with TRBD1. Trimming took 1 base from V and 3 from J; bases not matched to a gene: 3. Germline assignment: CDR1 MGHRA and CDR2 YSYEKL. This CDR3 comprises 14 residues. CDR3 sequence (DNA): TGCGCCAGCAGCCAAGGCGCAGGGGGCTACGAGCAGTACTTC. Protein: CASSQGAGGYEQYF.

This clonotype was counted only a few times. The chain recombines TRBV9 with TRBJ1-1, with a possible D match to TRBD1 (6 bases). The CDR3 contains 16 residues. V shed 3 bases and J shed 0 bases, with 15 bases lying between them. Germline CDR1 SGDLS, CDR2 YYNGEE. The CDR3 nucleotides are TGTGCCAGCAGCGCACAGGGTTCTGGCATGAACACTGAAGCTTTCTTT. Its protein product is CASSAQGSGMNTEAFF.

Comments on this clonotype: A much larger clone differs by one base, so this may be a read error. This CDR3 reads CASGSFLNTEAFF. Written as DNA, the CDR3 is TGCGCCAGCGGCTCCTTTCTGAACACTGAAGCTTTCTTT. The V gene is TRBV5-1, the J gene TRBJ1-1; no reliable D call. The V gene's germline CDR1 is SGHRS and CDR2 YFSETQ. The germline V and J ends were trimmed by 7 bases and 0 bases, with 10 bases remaining between them. The CDR3 loop spans 13 amino acids.